This T cell receptor beta chain was profiled in a study of shared clonotypes between healthy human individuals. Assay execution proceeded at the deep level. TCRdb keeps only in-frame clones here, not all; method: immunoSEQ multiplex PCR. The table lists roughly 1 million clones, about four fifths of them singletons. V lost 5 bases and J lost 6, with 10 bases in between. CDR1 is SGHTA and CDR2 is FQGNSA in the germline V gene. The CDR3 loop spans 13 amino acids. The chain links TRBV7-2 to TRBJ2-2, with D perhaps TRBD1 (6 bases). Sequencing was carried out using memory CD4+ T cells from PBMCs. The subset: CD45RA-negative fraction. This TCR was recovered from a man aged 18 to 35 in good health. Some clones in this sample may be carry-over from other donors' samples. CDR3 sequence reads: CASSLPGAGELFF. The DNA of the CDR3 is TGTGCCAGCAGCCTTCCAGGGGCCGGGGAGCTGTTTTTT.